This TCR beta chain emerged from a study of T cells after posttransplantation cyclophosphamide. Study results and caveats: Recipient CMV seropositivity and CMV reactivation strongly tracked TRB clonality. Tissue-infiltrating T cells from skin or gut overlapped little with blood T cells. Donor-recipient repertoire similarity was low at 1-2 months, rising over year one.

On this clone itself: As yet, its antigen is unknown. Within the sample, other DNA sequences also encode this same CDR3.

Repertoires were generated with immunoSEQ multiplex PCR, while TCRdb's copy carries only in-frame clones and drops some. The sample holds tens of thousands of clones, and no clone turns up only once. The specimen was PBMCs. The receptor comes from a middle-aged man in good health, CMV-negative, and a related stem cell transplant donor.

The CDR3, as DNA: TGTGCCAGCAGGACCCAGGGTTCCACGGATACGCAGTATTTT. Protein: CASRTQGSTDTQYF. This chain links TRBV6-5 with TRBJ2-3; possible D gene TRBD1, 5 bases. Germline V gene data show CDR1 as MNHEY and CDR2 as SVGAGI. The CDR3 is 14 residues long. V was pared by 6 bases and J by 6 bases, with 16 bases between.